The entry that follows covers one T cell receptor (beta chain) sequence. This record belongs to a study of blood T cell repertoires in COVID-19. On the study more broadly: Acute-phase and convalescent COVID-19 samples originated in the United States, Italy and Spain. PBMCs, B-cell-depleted T cells, or T cells were the source of the cDNA or gDNA that made up the material.

Membership in each cohort depended on participant-reported clinical history. Methods used by the authors: Scientists estimated how many nucleated cells there were by amplifying reference gene primers. Produced via immunoSEQ multiplex PCR; TCRdb's table is partial and in-frame only. V, J and clone size were drawn from that table, and D and trimming were deduced from the DNA. The sample has about 350,000 clones; 88% are singletons. Per the germline V gene, CDR1 is SGDLS and CDR2 is YYNGEE. The CDR3 spans 14 residues. V dropped 7 bases and J dropped 4 bases, with 15 bases sitting between them. This sequence joins TRBV9 and TRBJ2-1; tentative D call: TRBD1 (5 bases). Sequenced input: PBMCs or T cells enriched from blood (not recorded which). This TCR came from a woman in her twenties or thirties who had been exposed to COVID-19. CDR3 DNA: TGTGCCAGCCAAGGTAGACAGTCTTACAATGAGCAGTTCTTC. It is translated as CASQGRQSYNEQFF.